This T cell receptor (beta chain) was observed in a study of naive and memory T cell subsets. CMV status came from CD4+ IFNgamma after overnight CMV lysate stimulation. CD4 T cells were positively selected, then CD8 T cells from the CD4-negative fraction. Cells stained for CD3, CD4, CD8, CD45RA, CD27 and viability were sorted into four CD45RA/CD27 subsets. About this clonotype itself: The junction and the germline gene differ at one end; a read error may be behind it.

The beta constant-region primer was an equimolar mix of two oligonucleotides covering TRBC1 and TRBC2. Ligated cDNA was amplified by four rounds of PCR with nested alpha and beta constant-region primers and SP2. Using its own MiXCR run on the UMI-ligation and nested PCR reads, TCRdb lists one record per CDR3 protein. This sample yields 84,000 or so distinct CDR3 sequences, of which roughly 7% are seen a single time; 1.5% to 2% belongs to the top ten. The CDR3 is 11 amino acids. The material sequenced was central memory CD4+ T cells from blood. The TCR originated in a human donor in good health. The chain couples TRBV12-3 or TRBV12-4 to TRBJ2-7; D is uncertain. The CDR3 DNA follows: TGTGCCAGCAGATTAGTTGGCGAGAAGTACTTC. This sequence encodes CASRLVGEKYF.